The 30 T cell receptor beta chains listed next were all sequenced from one sample in a study of response to subunit inactivated influenza vaccine. TCRdb re-analysed the RT-PCR reads in MiXCR, keeping a single row per CDR3 protein. Among hundreds of thousands of distinct CDR3 sequences listed, approximately 15% were seen once. The material sequenced was PBMCs from blood, taken about 14 days before vaccination. These receptors originate from a man over 45 who received an inactivated influenza vaccine.

Only a few counts were recorded for this clonotype. The chain combines TRBV9 with TRBJ2-1, with 11 bases aligning to TRBD2. Germline V gene lookup returns CDR1 SGDLS and CDR2 YYNGEE. CDR3 size: 17 residues. V dropped 4 bases and J dropped 1; count of bases not matched to a gene: 7. DNA of the CDR3: TGTGCCAGCAGCAACCTCCTAGCGGGAGGTTCCTACAATGAGCAGTTCTTC. As protein: CASSNLLAGGSYNEQFF.

This clonotype was seen more than once but under ten times. The chain is built from TRBV12-3 or TRBV12-4 and TRBJ1-5; TRBD1 is a possible D gene (5 bases). This CDR3 is built from 13 residues. V shed 3 bases and J shed 3 bases, with 6 bases lying between them. DNA of the CDR3: TGTGCCAGCAGTTTGACAGTCAATCAGCCCCAGCATTTT. Its translation: CASSLTVNQPQHF.

This clonotype was observed a few times. This chain joins TRBV29-1 and TRBJ2-7, with no clear D. CDR3 length equals 11 residues. The ends were cut back, 5 bases at V and 6 bases at J, with 11 bases in the middle. Germline V gene sequence: CDR1 SQVTM, CDR2 ANQGSEA. The CDR3 DNA reads as TGCAGCGTTACCCGTGAGAGCGAGCAGTACTTC. Translated: CSVTRESEQYF.

The V call is TRBV7-8, the J call TRBJ2-6, with 7 bases lining up with TRBD1. V gave up 5 bases and J gave up 10 bases; unmatched junction bases: 8. The CDR3 totals 14 residues. Per germline, CDR1 SGHVS and CDR2 FQNEAQ. The CDR3 region is CASSLGQSHNVLTF. Written as DNA, the CDR3 is TGTGCCAGCAGCCTGGGACAGTCACATAACGTCCTGACTTTC.

For the CDR3, the DNA is TGTGCCTGGGATCCGGGACAGCTGGATACGCAGTATTTT. Protein product: CAWDPGQLDTQYF. V and J are TRBV30 and TRBJ2-3; 7 bases line up with TRBD1. Germline CDR1 reads GTSNPN; CDR2 reads SVGIG (reference sequence). There are 13 residues in the CDR3. The V and J ends lost 5 bases and 6 bases, in that order; junction bases with no gene match: 8.

CDR3 nucleotides: TGCGCCAGCAGCTTTACAGGGGTAGAGACCCAGTACTTC. It translates to CASSFTGVETQYF. The chain joins TRBV5-1 to TRBJ2-5; 7 nucleotides align to TRBD1. From germline, CDR1 is SGHRS and CDR2 YFSETQ. The CDR3 has 13 residues. Trimming removed 2 bases from V and 4 bases from J; junction bases left unmatched: 2.

This chain links TRBV4-2 with TRBJ1-2; TRBD1 agrees at 9 bases. In germline, CDR1 is LGHNA, CDR2 YNFKEQ. V lost 2 bases and J lost 0; bases outside the gene matches: 13. CDR3 size: 19 residues. CDR3 DNA sequence: TGTGCCAGCAGCCAATCTGTTCGGGACAGGGTGAAGTCTAACTATGGCTACACCTTC. The encoded protein is CASSQSVRDRVKSNYGYTF.

The rearrangement links TRBV28 to TRBJ2-5; D may be TRBD2 (5 bases). The CDR3 is 13 residues long. V lost 1 base and J 4 bases, leaving 7 bases between the germline ends. Germline lookup yields CDR1 MDHEN and CDR2 SYDVKM. The CDR3, as DNA: TGTGCCAGCAGTTTATCTAGCACAGAGACCCAGTACTTC. Protein: CASSLSSTETQYF.

V gene TRBV5-6 combines with J gene TRBJ2-5; tentative D call: TRBD1 (6 bases). The V gene's germline CDR1 is SGHDT and CDR2 YYEEEE. The CDR3 loop spans 17 amino acids. V was clipped by 4 bases and J by 2 bases, with 21 bases between them. The DNA for the CDR3 is TGTGCCAGCAGCCCCACAGGGTTCAGGGGTGGGCAAGAGACCCAGTACTTC. Protein: CASSPTGFRGGQETQYF.

The rearrangement links TRBV7-8 to TRBJ2-3; D is undetermined. The germline V and J ends were trimmed by 3 bases and 2 bases, with 15 bases remaining between them. Germline CDR1 SGHVS, CDR2 FQNEAQ. The CDR3 consists of 16 residues. The CDR3 nucleotides read TGTGCCAGCAGCTTGGGTATGCTAGAATCCACAGATACGCAGTATTTT. Translated: CASSLGMLESTDTQYF.

The chain joins TRBV3-1 to TRBJ2-3; D uncertain. Looked up from germline, CDR1 is LGHDT and CDR2 is YNNKEL (reference sequence). The CDR3 length is 14 residues. Between the trimmed V and J ends, which lost 1 base and 4 bases, there was a span of 9 bases. CDR3 DNA: TGTGCCAGCAGCCAAGGGACGGTCCCAGATACGCAGTATTTT. This translates into CASSQGTVPDTQYF.

The rearrangement joins TRBV30 to TRBJ1-1, with TRBD1 identical over 10 bases. V shed 3 bases, J shed 7 bases, and the junction held 8 bases outside the gene matches. The germline V gene encodes CDR1 GTSNPN and CDR2 SVGIG (reference sequence). The CDR3 runs 14 residues. This CDR3 is CAWSLGDRGYEAFF. The CDR3 bases are TGTGCCTGGAGCCTAGGGGACAGGGGCTATGAAGCTTTCTTT.

A few counts support this clonotype. This chain joins TRBV7-2 and TRBJ1-1; weak D call: TRBD1 (5 bases). The germline V gene has CDR1 SGHTA and CDR2 FQGNSA. This CDR3 has 12 residues. V was trimmed by 10 bases and J by 4 bases, leaving 13 bases between them. The CDR3 sequence is CATQPGTTEAFF. CDR3 sequence (DNA): TGTGCCACCCAGCCGGGGACCACTGAAGCTTTCTTT. The full variable domain, its missing parts supplied by reference TRBV7-2 and TRBJ1-1, is GAGVSQSPSNKVTEKGKDVELRCDPISGHTALYWYRQSLGQGLEFLIYFQGNSAPDKSGLPSDRFSAERTGGSVSTLTIQRTQQEDSAVYLCATQPGTTEAFFGQGTRLTVV.

The rearrangement uses TRBV18 and TRBJ2-7; D is perhaps TRBD2 (6 bases). The CDR3 consists of 16 residues. Trimming stripped 0 bases from V and 1 base from J, with 13 bases between. CDR1 KGHSH and CDR2 LQKENI come from the germline V gene. The CDR3 DNA is TGTGCCAGCTCACCACCGGGGACCCGGGGGTCCTACGAGCAGTACTTC. This encodes CASSPPGTRGSYEQYF.

This clonotype was seen more than once but under ten times. CDR3 sequence: CAISQASTDTQYF. The DNA of the CDR3 is TGTGCCATCAGTCAAGCAAGCACAGATACGCAGTATTTT. This sequence joins TRBV10-3 and TRBJ2-3; no definite D call. The CDR3 contains 13 residues. Trimming pared 5 bases from V and 0 bases from J, leaving 6 bases between. The V gene's germline CDR1 is ENHRY and CDR2 SYGVKD.

V gene TRBV5-6 combines with J gene TRBJ2-7, with D possibly being TRBD1 (6 bases). The CDR3 covers 14 residues. Trimming cost V 3 bases and J 3 bases, with 13 bases left between them. The germline V gene has CDR1 SGHDT and CDR2 YYEEEE. Written as DNA, the CDR3 is TGTGCCAGCAGCTCCCGGACAGCCCTCTACGAGCAGTACTTC. Its translation is CASSSRTALYEQYF.

The V gene is TRBV3-1, the J gene TRBJ2-1; 10 nucleotides line up with TRBD2. The CDR3 length is 15 residues. J lost 7 bases, V lost 4 bases, and 7 bases had no gene match. From germline, CDR1 is LGHDT and CDR2 YNNKEL (reference sequence). The CDR3 DNA reads as TGTGCCAGCAGCCCGTGGCGGACTAGCGGAAATGAGCAGTTCTTC. As protein: CASSPWRTSGNEQFF.

This clonotype was found many times. This rearrangement joins TRBV12-3 or TRBV12-4 to TRBJ2-1; tentatively, D is TRBD1 (5 bases). This CDR3 is 12 amino acids long. The V and J ends lost 10 bases and 5 bases respectively, with 12 bases between them. The DNA for the CDR3 is TGTGCCACCAGGGCCAGCGACAATGAGCAGTTCTTC. Its translation is CATRASDNEQFF.

This clonotype turned up a few times. This sequence joins TRBV6-5 and TRBJ1-5; D might be TRBD1 (5 bases). This CDR3 region has 15 residues. Germline CDR1 is MNHEY and CDR2 is SVGAGI. Trimming cost V 0 bases and J 4 bases, with 10 bases left between them. CDR3 amino acids: CASSYSGGLNQPQHF. In nucleotides, the CDR3 is TGTGCCAGCAGTTACTCTGGGGGGTTAAATCAGCCCCAGCATTTT.

This clonotype was counted only a few times. V usage is TRBV7-9 and J usage is TRBJ2-5; perhaps TRBD2 as D (6 bases). The CDR3 has 15 amino acids. The V gene's germline CDR1 is SEHNR and CDR2 FQNEAQ (reference sequence). Trimming stripped 5 bases from V and 4 bases from J, with 17 bases between. CDR3: CASSLWRELSETQYF. The DNA of the CDR3 is TGTGCCAGCAGCCTCTGGCGGGAATTGTCAGAGACCCAGTACTTC.

The V call is TRBV20-1, the J call TRBJ2-7, with 7 bases identical to TRBD1. Trimming removed 4 bases from V and 0 bases from J; junction bases left unmatched: 3. This CDR3 is 13 amino acids long. In germline, CDR1 is DFQATT, CDR2 SNEGSKA (reference sequence). The CDR3 region has the DNA TGCAGTGCTAAGTACAGGGGCTCCTACGAGCAGTACTTC. It yields the protein CSAKYRGSYEQYF.

This clonotype was counted only a few times. J is TRBJ2-3 and V is TRBV5-1; TRBD1 agrees at 9 bases. CDR3 length: 14 amino acids. Germline V CDR1 and CDR2: SGHRS, YFSETQ. J gave up 5 bases and V 3 bases, and 4 bases lay outside the gene matches. In DNA, the CDR3 is TGCGCCAGCAGCTCCGGACAGGGGAAAGATACGCAGTATTTT. This encodes CASSSGQGKDTQYF.

The rearrangement links TRBV6-2 or TRBV6-3 to TRBJ2-6; D gene uncertain. Trimming stripped 6 bases from V and 0 bases from J, with 12 bases between. There are 16 residues in the CDR3. Germline V CDR1 and CDR2: MNHEY, SVGEGT. DNA for the CDR3: TGTGCCAGCAGCCCCCCGAGGTACTCTGGGGCCAACGTCCTGACTTTC. It specifies CASSPPRYSGANVLTF.

The chain links TRBV20-1 to TRBJ1-1, with a tentative D call TRBD1 (6 bases). The CDR3 runs 12 residues. V was clipped by 1 base and J by 7 bases, with 10 bases between them. Per the germline V gene, CDR1 is DFQATT and CDR2 is SNEGSKA (reference sequence). The CDR3 sequence is CSARGFRGEAFF. In DNA form, the CDR3 reads TGCAGTGCTAGAGGTTTCAGGGGTGAAGCTTTCTTT.

This clonotype was counted between two and nine times. The gene calls are TRBV20-1 and TRBJ2-5, with D possibly matching TRBD1 (6 bases). CDR3 length: 13 residues. Germline values: CDR1 DFQATT, CDR2 SNEGSKA (reference sequence). V lost 6 bases and J 5 bases, leaving 16 bases between the germline ends. CDR3: CSAATGPAETQYF. For the CDR3, the DNA is TGCAGTGCCGCAACAGGGCCAGCGGAGACCCAGTACTTC.

The chain uses TRBV7-6 and TRBJ2-7; D is possibly TRBD1 (6 bases). The V end lost 1 base, the J end lost 3 bases, and 13 bases lay between the germline ends. Germline V gives CDR1 SGHVS, CDR2 FNYEAQ. The CDR3 has 15 amino acids. CDR3 DNA: TGTGCCAGCAGCTTAGAGGACAACAGGGTCTACGAGCAGTACTTC. Protein sequence: CASSLEDNRVYEQYF.

The chain employs TRBV28 and TRBJ2-3; 13 positions agree with TRBD2. The ends lost 5 bases at V and 2 bases at J; junction bases unmatched: 13. CDR1 is MDHEN, CDR2 SYDVKM, per germline. The CDR3 spans 19 residues. The CDR3 here is CASSITSGRAYRDTDTQYF. The CDR3 DNA reads as TGTGCCAGCAGTATTACTAGCGGGAGGGCCTATCGAGACACAGATACGCAGTATTTT.

In its sample, this clonotype was seen a few times. V and J are TRBV3-1 and TRBJ2-3; weak D call: TRBD2 (6 bases). V lost 4 bases and J lost 1, with 24 bases in between. Germline values: CDR1 LGHDT, CDR2 YNNKEL (reference sequence). There are 19 residues in the CDR3. CDR3 loop: CASSPPSSGTGVRTDTQYF. The DNA of the CDR3 is TGTGCCAGCAGCCCACCCTCATCCGGGACTGGGGTTCGCACAGATACGCAGTATTTT.

The rearrangement links TRBV4-3 to TRBJ2-5, with no clear D. The V end was cut by 0 bases, the J end by 5 bases, with 7 bases between. This CDR3 comprises 13 residues. Germline values: CDR1 LGHNA, CDR2 YSLEER. The DNA of the CDR3 is TGCGCCAGCAGCCAAGATAAGTTCGAGACCCAGTACTTC. It translates to CASSQDKFETQYF.

This clonotype showed up just a few times. The CDR3 sequence is CATSSRQGLTYEQYF. DNA for the CDR3: TGTGCCACCAGCAGTCGGCAGGGTTTAACCTACGAGCAGTACTTC. The chain carries TRBV15 and TRBJ2-7; TRBD1 is a possible D gene (5 bases). CDR3 length: 15 amino acids. Germline CDR1 is LNHNV and CDR2 is YYDKDF (reference sequence). With 3 bases removed from V and 2 bases from J, the gap between germline ends came to 14 bases. Drawing the rest from reference TRBV15 and TRBJ2-7, the complete variable domain is DAMVIQNPRYQVTQFGKPVTLSCSQTLNHNVMYWYQQKSSQAPKLLFHYYDKDFNNEADTPDNFQSRRPNTSFCFLDIRSPGLGDTAMYLCATSSRQGLTYEQYFGPGTRLTVT.